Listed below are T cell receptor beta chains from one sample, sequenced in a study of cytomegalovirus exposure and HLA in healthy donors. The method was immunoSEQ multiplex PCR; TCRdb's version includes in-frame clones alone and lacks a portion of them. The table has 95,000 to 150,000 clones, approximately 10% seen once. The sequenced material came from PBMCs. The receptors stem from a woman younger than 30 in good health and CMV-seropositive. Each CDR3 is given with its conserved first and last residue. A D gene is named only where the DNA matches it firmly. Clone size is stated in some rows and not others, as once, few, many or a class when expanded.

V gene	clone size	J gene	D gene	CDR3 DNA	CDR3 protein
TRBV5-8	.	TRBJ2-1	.	TGTGCCAGCAGCCCGAACCCTACTAACAATGAGCAGTTCTTC	CASSPNPTNNEQFF
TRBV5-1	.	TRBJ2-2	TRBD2	TGCGCCAGCAGCTTGGATGCGGGAGGGCCCGCCGGGGAGCTGTTTTTT	CASSLDAGGPAGELFF
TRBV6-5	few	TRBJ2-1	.	TGTGCCAGCAGTTACTCCCAACACAGGGTTGAGCAGTTCTTC	CASSYSQHRVEQFF
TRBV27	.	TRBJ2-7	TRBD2	TGTGCCAGCAGCCCGGGACTAGGATACGAGCAGTACTTC	CASSPGLGYEQYF
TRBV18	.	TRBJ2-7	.	TGTGCCAGCTCACGACGACAGGTCGAAGTGGACGAGCAGTACTTC	CASSRRQVEVDEQYF
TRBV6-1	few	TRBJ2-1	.	TGTGCCAGCAGTGTCCGAACGGGATATGAGCAGTTCTTC	CASSVRTGYEQFF
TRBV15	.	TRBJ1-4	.	TGTGCCACCAGCAGTAAGACAGGAGACGGAGGAGAAAAACTGTTTTTT	CATSSKTGDGGEKLFF
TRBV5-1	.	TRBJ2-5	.	TGCGCCAGCAGCTTGGCTCCAGGGATAGAGACCCAGTACTTC	CASSLAPGIETQYF
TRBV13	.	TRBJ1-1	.	TGTGCCAGCAGCGTTCTACAGGGACGACTGGAAACTGAAGCTTTCTTT	CASSVLQGRLETEAFF
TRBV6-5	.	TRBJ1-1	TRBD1	TGTGCCAGCAGTCTCACAGGGGCGTTGACTGAAGCTTTCTTT	CASSLTGALTEAFF
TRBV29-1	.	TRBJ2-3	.	TGCAGCGTGGAGCCGAGGCAGAACACAGATACGCAGTATTTT	CSVEPRQNTDTQYF
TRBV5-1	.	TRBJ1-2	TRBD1	TGCGCCAGCAGCTCGGGAGACAGGGACCCTCCAGGCTACACCTTC	CASSSGDRDPPGYTF
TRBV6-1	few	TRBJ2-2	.	TGTGCCAGCAGTGACAACACGGAGGCCGGGGAGCTGTTTTTT	CASSDNTEAGELFF
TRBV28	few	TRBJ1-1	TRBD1	TGTGCCAGCAGAGTTACAGGGGGTGGTGAAGCTTTCTTT	CASRVTGGGEAFF
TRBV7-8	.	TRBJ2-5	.	TGTGCCAGCAGCAGTAAAGACGGGGGACGTAGAGAGACCCAGTACTTC	CASSSKDGGRRETQYF
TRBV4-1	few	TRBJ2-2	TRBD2	TGCGCCAGCAGCCCCCGGGCTAGCGGGAGGGCCCGCACCGGGGAGCTGTTTTTT	CASSPRASGRARTGELFF
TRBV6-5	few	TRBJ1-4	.	TGTGCCAGCAGTTTGGAAAAACAGAATGAAAAACTGTTTTTT	CASSLEKQNEKLFF
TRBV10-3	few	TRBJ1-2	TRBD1	TGTGCCATCAGCCCCACCGGACAGGCGAACTATGGCTACACCTTC	CAISPTGQANYGYTF
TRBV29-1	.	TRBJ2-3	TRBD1	TGCAGCGTAGCAGGGGGAGGCACAGATACGCAGTATTTT	CSVAGGGTDTQYF
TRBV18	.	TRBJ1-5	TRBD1	TGTGCCAGCTCACCCTTACAGGGGAGCAATCAGCCCCAGCATTTT	CASSPLQGSNQPQHF
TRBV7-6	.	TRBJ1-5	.	TGTGCCAGCAGCTTAGGCGGACACCCCAATCAGCCCCAGCATTTT	CASSLGGHPNQPQHF
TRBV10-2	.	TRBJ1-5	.	TGCGCCAGCAGTGTGGGTTTCGGGCAGCCCCAGCATTTT	CASSVGFGQPQHF
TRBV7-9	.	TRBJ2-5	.	TGTGCCAGCAGCTTGATATCGGTTCAAGAGACCCAGTACTTC	CASSLISVQETQYF
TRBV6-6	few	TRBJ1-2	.	TGTGCCAGCCGAGGGCAGAACTATGGCTACACCTTC	CASRGQNYGYTF
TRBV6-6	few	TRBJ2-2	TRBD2	TGTGCCAGCAGTTGGGCGGGAGTGGGGTTCGGGGAGCTGTTTTTT	CASSWAGVGFGELFF
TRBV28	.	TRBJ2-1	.	TGTGCCAGCAGTTTATGGGACAGAAGCCTTAACAATGAGCAGTTCTTC	CASSLWDRSLNNEQFF
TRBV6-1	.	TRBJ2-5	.	TGTGCCAGCAGTGGGGACACGCTATACCAAGAGACCCAGTACTTC	CASSGDTLYQETQYF
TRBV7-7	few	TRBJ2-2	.	TGTGCTAGCAGCCGGATGGAGGTACAAGTCGCCGGGGAGCTGTTTTTT	CASSRMEVQVAGELFF
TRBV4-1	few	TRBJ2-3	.	TGCGCCAGCAGCCACGCCGGAGATACGCAGTATTTT	CASSHAGDTQYF
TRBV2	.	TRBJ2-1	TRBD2	TGTGCCAGCAAATGGTCGGCGGGAGGGCCCGATGAGCAGTTCTTC	CASKWSAGGPDEQFF
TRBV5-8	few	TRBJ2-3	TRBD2	TGTGCCAGCAGCGCTGGACTAGCGGGTGGGGCTACGCAGTATTTT	CASSAGLAGGATQYF
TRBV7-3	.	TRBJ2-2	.	TGTGCCAGCAGTTTGGTCGGGGTGACGAACACCGGGGAGCTGTTTTTT	CASSLVGVTNTGELFF